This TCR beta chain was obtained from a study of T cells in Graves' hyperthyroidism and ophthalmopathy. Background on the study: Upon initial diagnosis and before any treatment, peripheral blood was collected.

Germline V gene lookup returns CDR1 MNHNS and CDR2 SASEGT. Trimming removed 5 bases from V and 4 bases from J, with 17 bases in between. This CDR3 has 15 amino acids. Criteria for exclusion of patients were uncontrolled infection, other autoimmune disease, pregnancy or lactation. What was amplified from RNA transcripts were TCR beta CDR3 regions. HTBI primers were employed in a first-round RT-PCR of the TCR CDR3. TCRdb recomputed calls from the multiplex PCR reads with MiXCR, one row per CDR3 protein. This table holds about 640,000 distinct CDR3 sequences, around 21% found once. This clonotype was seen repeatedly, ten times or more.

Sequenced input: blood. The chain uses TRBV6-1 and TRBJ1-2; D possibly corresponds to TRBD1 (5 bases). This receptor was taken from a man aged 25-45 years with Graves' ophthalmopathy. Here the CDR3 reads CASSSNRKTFYGYTF. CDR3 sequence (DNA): TGTGCCAGCAGTTCAAACAGGAAAACCTTCTATGGCTACACCTTC.